What follows are 5 T cell receptor beta chains derived from one specimen sequenced in a study of response to subunit inactivated influenza vaccine. Via MiXCR, TCRdb re-called the RT-PCR reads, giving one row per CDR3 protein. The sample has 180,000 or so distinct CDR3 sequences, about 12% seen once. The data were also submitted as part of a second study, on T cells expressing NK-cell markers. In that study: TCR beta libraries carry UMIs added by 5'RACE template switching.

The specimen comprised CD8+ T cells sorted from PBMCs, sampled less than 13 days after vaccination. All receptors derive from a man aged 50-60 years who received an inactivated influenza vaccine.

This clonotype was detected only a few times. The chain couples TRBV4-2 to TRBJ2-3; 9 bases map to TRBD2. Per germline, CDR1 LGHNA and CDR2 YNFKEQ. The CDR3 totals 14 residues. The V and J ends lost 4 bases and 4 bases, in that order; junction bases with no gene match: 3. The CDR3 sequence is CASSPAGGPDTQYF. CDR3 bases: TGTGCCAGCAGCCCAGCGGGGGGACCAGATACGCAGTATTTT.

The table lists this clonotype with a few counts. The J gene is TRBJ2-2, the V gene TRBV11-2; D remains ambiguous. In germline, CDR1 is SGHAT, CDR2 FQNNGV. The CDR3 length is 14 residues. Trimming removed 5 bases from V and 6 bases from J, with 13 bases in between. The CDR3 sequence is CASSPHRQAGELFF. CDR3 coding DNA: TGTGCCAGCAGCCCCCACCGCCAGGCCGGGGAGCTGTTTTTT.

In DNA, the CDR3 is TGTGCCAGCAGTTCACTGGGTAACACAGATACGCAGTATTTT. It specifies CASSSLGNTDTQYF. The chain links TRBV28 to TRBJ2-3; no clear D. CDR3 size: 14 residues. Trimming pared 4 bases from V and 2 bases from J, leaving 10 bases between. Germline CDR1 is MDHEN and CDR2 is SYDVKM.

The chain uses TRBV6-5 and TRBJ2-3; no clear D. The CDR3 covers 14 residues. V was cut by 2 bases and J by 4 bases, with 10 bases left in between. CDR1 is MNHEY, CDR2 SVGAGI, per germline. CDR3 sequence: CASSYAANSDTQYF. CDR3 nucleotide sequence: TGTGCCAGCAGTTACGCGGCTAACTCAGATACGCAGTATTTT.

A few counts support this clonotype. The rearrangement uses TRBV10-2 and TRBJ2-5; TRBD2 matches 11 bases. This CDR3 spans 18 amino acids. From germline, CDR1 is WSHSY and CDR2 SAAADI. V gave up 6 bases and J gave up 1 base; unmatched junction bases: 13. In nucleotides, the CDR3 is TGCGCCAGCAGCTTTACTCCGGGACTAGCGGATACCCAAGAGACCCAGTACTTC. Its protein is CASSFTPGLADTQETQYF.